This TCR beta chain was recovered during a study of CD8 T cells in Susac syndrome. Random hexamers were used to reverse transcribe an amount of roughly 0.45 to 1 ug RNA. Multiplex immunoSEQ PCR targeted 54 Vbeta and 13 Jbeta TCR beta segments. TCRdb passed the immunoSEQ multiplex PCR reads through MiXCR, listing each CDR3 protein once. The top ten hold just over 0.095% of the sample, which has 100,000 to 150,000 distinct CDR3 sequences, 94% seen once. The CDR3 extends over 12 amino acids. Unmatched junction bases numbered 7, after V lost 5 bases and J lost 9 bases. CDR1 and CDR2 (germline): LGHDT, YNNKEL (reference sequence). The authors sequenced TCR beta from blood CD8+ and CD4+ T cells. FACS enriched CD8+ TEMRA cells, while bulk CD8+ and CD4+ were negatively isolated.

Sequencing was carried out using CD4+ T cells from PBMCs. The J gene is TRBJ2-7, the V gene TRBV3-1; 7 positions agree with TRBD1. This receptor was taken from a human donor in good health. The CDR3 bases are TGTGCCAGCAGCAAAAGGGGGCTGGCGCAGTACTTC. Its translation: CASSKRGLAQYF.